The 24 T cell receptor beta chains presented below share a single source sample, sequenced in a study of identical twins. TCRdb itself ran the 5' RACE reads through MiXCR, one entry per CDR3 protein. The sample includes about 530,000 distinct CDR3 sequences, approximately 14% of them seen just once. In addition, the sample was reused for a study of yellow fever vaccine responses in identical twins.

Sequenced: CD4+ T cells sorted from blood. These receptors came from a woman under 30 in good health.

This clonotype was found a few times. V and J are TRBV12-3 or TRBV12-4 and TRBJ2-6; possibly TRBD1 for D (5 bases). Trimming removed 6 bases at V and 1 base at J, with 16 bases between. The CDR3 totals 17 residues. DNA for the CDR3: TGTGCCAGCAGACCGACAGCCTTGGGGTCTGGGGCCAACGTCCTGACTTTC. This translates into CASRPTALGSGANVLTF.

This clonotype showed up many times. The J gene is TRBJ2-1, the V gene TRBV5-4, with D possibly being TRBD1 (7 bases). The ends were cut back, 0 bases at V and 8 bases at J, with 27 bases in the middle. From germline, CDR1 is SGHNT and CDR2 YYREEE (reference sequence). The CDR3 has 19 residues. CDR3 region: CASSLAVWRGPKTRDEQFF. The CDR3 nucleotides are TGTGCCAGCAGCTTGGCCGTCTGGAGGGGGCCAAAGACTAGAGATGAGCAGTTCTTC.

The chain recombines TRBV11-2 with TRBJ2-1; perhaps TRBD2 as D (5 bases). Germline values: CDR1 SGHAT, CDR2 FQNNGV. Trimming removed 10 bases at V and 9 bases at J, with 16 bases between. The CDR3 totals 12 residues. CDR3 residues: CATSSGGLEQFF. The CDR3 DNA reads TGTGCCACCTCCAGCGGCGGTCTTGAGCAGTTCTTC.

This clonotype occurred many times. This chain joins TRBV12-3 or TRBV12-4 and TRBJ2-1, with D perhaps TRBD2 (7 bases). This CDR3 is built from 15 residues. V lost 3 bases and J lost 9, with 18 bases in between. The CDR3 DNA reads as TGTGCCAGCAGTTTGGGGGGGCAGGGGATAGCTGAGCAGTTCTTC. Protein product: CASSLGGQGIAEQFF.

As DNA, the CDR3 is TGTGCCAGCAGTCACCGCCATGGTAGGGACAAGCAGTTCTTC. Encoded protein: CASSHRHGRDKQFF. This chain uses TRBV28 with TRBJ2-1; D perhaps matches TRBD1 (6 bases). V was cut by 5 bases and J by 11 bases, with 19 bases left in between. The CDR3 is 14 amino acids. CDR1 is MDHEN, CDR2 SYDVKM, per germline.

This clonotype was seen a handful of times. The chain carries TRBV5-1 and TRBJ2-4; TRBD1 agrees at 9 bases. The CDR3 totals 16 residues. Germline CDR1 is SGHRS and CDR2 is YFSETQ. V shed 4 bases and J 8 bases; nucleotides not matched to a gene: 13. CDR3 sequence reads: CASSPEPTGQGHIQYF. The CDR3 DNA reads TGCGCCAGCAGCCCCGAACCTACGGGACAGGGCCACATTCAGTACTTC.

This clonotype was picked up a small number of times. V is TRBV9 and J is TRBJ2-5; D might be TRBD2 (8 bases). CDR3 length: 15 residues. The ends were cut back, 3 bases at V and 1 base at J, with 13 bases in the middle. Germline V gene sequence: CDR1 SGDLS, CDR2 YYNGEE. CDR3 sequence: CASSAGGTAQETQYF. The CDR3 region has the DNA TGTGCCAGCAGCGCGGGAGGGACAGCCCAAGAGACCCAGTACTTC. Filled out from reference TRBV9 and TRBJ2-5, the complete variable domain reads DSGVTQTPKHLITATGQRVTLRCSPRSGDLSVYWYQQSLDQGLQFLIQYYNGEERAKGNILERFSAQQFPDLHSELNLSSLELGDSALYFCASSAGGTAQETQYFGPGTRLLVL.

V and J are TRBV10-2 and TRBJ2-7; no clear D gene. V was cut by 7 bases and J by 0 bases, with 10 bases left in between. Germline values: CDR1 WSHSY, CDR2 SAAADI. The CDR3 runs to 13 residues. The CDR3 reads CASNGDTSYEQYF. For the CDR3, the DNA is TGCGCCAGCAACGGTGACACCTCCTACGAGCAGTACTTC.

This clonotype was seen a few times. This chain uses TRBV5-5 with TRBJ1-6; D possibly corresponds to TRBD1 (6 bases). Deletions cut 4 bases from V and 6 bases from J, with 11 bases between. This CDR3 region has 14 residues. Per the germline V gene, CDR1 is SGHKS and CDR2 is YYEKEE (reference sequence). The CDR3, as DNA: TGTGCCAGCAGCGAGGGACAAATTAATTCACCCCTCCACTTT. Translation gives CASSEGQINSPLHF.

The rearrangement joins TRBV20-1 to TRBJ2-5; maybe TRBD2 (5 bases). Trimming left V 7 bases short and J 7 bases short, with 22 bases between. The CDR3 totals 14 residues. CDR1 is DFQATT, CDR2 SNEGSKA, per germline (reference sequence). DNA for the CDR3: TGCAGTGTTCCTAGTGGACTGCTAGGTGGGACCCAGTACTTC. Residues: CSVPSGLLGGTQYF.

In DNA form, the CDR3 reads TGCAGCGTTGATGGTCTAGCGGGGGGAGGGACAGATACGCAGTATTTT. The encoded protein is CSVDGLAGGGTDTQYF. The chain links TRBV29-1 to TRBJ2-3; 11 positions match TRBD2. The CDR3 spans 16 residues. The V gene end was trimmed by 3 bases and the J gene end by 3 bases; junction bases not matched to a gene: 8. In germline, CDR1 is SQVTM, CDR2 ANQGSEA.

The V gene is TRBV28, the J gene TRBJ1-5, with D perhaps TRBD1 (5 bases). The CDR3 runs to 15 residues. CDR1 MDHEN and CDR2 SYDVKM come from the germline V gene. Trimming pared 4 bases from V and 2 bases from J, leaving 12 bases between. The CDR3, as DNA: TGTGCCAGCAGTTCGTCAGGGTACGGCAATCAGCCCCAGCATTTT. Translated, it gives CASSSSGYGNQPQHF.

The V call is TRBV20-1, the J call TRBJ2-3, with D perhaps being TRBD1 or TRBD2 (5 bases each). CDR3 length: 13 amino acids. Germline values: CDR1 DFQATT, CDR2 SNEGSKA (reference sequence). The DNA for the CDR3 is TGCAGCCTGAGGACACCCGGGGCGGATACGCAGTATTTT. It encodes CSLRTPGADTQYF.

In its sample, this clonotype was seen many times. CDR3 coding DNA: TGTGCCAGCAGCTTAGGGACATTCAGCAATCAGCCCCAGCATTTT. Protein: CASSLGTFSNQPQHF. This chain links TRBV11-2 with TRBJ1-5, with D tentatively TRBD1 (5 bases). Germline values: CDR1 SGHAT, CDR2 FQNNGV. The V end lost 1 base, the J end lost 1 base, and 8 bases lay between the germline ends. The CDR3 spans 15 residues.

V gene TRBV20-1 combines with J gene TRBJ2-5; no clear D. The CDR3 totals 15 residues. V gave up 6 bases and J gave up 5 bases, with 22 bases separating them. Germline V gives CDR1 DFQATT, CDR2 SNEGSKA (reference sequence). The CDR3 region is CSAQARQVGGETQYF. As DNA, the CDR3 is TGCAGTGCCCAGGCGAGGCAGGTCGGTGGGGAGACCCAGTACTTC.

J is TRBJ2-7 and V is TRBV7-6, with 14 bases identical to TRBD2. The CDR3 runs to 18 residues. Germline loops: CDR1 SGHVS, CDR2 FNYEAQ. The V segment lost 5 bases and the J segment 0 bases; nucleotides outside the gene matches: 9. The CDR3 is CASSHRGLAGANSYEQYF. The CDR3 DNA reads TGTGCCAGCAGCCACCGGGGACTAGCGGGAGCCAACTCCTACGAGCAGTACTTC.

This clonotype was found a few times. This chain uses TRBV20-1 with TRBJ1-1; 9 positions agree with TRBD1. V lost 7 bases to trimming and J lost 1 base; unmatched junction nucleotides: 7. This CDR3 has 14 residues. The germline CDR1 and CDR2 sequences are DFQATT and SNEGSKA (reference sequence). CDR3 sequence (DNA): TGCAGTGTCACAACAGGGGGCCAGAACACTGAAGCTTTCTTT. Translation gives CSVTTGGQNTEAFF.

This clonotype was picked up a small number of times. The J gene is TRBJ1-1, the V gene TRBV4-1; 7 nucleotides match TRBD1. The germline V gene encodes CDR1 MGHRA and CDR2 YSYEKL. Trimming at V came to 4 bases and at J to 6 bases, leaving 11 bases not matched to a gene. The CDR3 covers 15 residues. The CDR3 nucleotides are TGCGCCAGCAGCCCAACCGACAGGGATGGGCCTGAAGCTTTCTTT. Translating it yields CASSPTDRDGPEAFF.

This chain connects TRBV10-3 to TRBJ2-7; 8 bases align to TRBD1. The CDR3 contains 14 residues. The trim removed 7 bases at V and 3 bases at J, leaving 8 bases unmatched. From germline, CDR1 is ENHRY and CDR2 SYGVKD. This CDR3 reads CAITPGTGDYEQYF. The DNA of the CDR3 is TGTGCCATCACCCCCGGGACAGGAGACTACGAGCAGTACTTC.

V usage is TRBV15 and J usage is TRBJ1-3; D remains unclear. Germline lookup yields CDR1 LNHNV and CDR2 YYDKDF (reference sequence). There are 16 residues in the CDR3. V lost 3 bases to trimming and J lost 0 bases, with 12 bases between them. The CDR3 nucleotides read TGTGCCACCAGCAGTGGGAGTGGTAACTCTGGAAACACCATATATTTT. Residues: CATSSGSGNSGNTIYF.

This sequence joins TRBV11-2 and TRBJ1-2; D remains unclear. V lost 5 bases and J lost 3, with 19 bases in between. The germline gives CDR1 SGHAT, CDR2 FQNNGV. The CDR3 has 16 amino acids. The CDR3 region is CASSPAPRGSDYGYTF. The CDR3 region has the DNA TGTGCCAGCAGCCCGGCCCCCCGGGGTAGTGACTATGGCTACACCTTC.

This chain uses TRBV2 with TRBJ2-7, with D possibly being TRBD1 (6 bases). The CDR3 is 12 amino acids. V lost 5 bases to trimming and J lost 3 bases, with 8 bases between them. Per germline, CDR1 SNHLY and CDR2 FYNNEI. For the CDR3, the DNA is TGTGCCAGCAGTAAGGACAGCTACGAGCAGTACTTC. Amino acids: CASSKDSYEQYF.

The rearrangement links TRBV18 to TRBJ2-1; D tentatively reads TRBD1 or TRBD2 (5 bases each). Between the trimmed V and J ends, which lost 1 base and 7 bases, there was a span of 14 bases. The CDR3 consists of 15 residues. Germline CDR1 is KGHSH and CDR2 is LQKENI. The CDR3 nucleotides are TGTGCCAGCTCACCACTTTCGGTAGAGGGGAATGAGCAGTTCTTC. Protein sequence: CASSPLSVEGNEQFF.

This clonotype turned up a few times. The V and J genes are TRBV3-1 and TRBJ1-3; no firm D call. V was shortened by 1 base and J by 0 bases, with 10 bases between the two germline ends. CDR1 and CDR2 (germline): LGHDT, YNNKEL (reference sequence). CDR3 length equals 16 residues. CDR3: CASSQVAGSSGNTIYF. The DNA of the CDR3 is TGTGCCAGCAGCCAAGTTGCAGGATCCTCTGGAAACACCATATATTTT.